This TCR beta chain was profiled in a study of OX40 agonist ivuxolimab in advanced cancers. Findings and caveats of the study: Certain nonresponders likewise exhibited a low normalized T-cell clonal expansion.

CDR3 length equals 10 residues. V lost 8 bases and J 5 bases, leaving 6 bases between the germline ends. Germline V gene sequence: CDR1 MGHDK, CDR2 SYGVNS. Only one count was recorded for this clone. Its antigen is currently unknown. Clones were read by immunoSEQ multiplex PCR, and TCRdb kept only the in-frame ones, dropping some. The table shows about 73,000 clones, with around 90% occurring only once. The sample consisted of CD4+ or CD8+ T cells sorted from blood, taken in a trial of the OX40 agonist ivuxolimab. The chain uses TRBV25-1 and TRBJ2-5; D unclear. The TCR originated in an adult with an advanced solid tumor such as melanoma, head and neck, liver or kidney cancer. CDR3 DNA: TGTGCCAGCGGAAGGGAGACCCAGTACTTC. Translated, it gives CASGRETQYF.